This T cell receptor beta chain was retrieved from a study of shared clonotypes between healthy human individuals. Repertoires were generated with immunoSEQ multiplex PCR, while TCRdb's copy carries only in-frame clones and drops some. The data show approximately 1,500,000 clones, approximately 98% seen once. Germline V CDR1 and CDR2: SGHTA, FQGNSA. The CDR3 runs to 17 residues. V dropped 5 bases and J dropped 0 bases, with 17 bases sitting between them. The clonotype originates from a man under 40 in good health. Material: naive CD4+ T cells sorted from blood. The sample's subset: CD45RA+ positively selected. The rearrangement joins TRBV7-2 to TRBJ1-3; D is uncertain. The CDR3 DNA reads TGTGCCAGCAGCCTAAGAGGTGGGCGTCACTCTGGAAACACCATATATTTT. This codes for CASSLRGGRHSGNTIYF.